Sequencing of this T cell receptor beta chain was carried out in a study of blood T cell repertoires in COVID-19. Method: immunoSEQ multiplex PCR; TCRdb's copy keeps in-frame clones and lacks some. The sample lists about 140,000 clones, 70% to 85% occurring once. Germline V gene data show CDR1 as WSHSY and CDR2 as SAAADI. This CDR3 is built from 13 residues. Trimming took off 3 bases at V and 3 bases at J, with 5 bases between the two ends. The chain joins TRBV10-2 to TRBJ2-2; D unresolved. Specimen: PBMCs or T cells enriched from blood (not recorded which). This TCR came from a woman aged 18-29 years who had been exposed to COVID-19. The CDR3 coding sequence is TGCGCCAGCAGTGAACTATACACCGGGGAGCTGTTTTTT. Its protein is CASSELYTGELFF.